This entry is about one TCR beta chain. In the authors' workflow: Amplification from reference gene primers served as the basis for estimated nucleated cell counts. Measured with immunoSEQ multiplex PCR; TCRdb has only the in-frame clones, and not every one. That table supplies the V and J calls and clone size; D and trimming were determined from the DNA. The data contain a few hundred thousand clones, around 83% of them singletons. Germline CDR1 is MNHEY and CDR2 is SVGAGI. Trimming stripped 5 bases from V and 5 bases from J, with 10 bases between. The CDR3 sequence is 13 residues long. The entry originates in a study of blood T cell repertoires in COVID-19. About the study: Samples came from the United States, Italy and Spain, spanning acute and convalescent COVID-19. T cells, B-cell-depleted T cells, or PBMCs provided the cDNA or gDNA that served as material.

The chain employs TRBV6-5 and TRBJ1-5, with D perhaps TRBD1 (6 bases). The receptor was derived from a man aged 50 or older with active or convalescent COVID-19. The sequenced sample consisted of peripheral blood. CDR3 nucleotide sequence: TGTGCCAGCAGTAAGGGGGGGTATCAGCCCCAGCATTTT. Amino acid sequence: CASSKGGYQPQHF.